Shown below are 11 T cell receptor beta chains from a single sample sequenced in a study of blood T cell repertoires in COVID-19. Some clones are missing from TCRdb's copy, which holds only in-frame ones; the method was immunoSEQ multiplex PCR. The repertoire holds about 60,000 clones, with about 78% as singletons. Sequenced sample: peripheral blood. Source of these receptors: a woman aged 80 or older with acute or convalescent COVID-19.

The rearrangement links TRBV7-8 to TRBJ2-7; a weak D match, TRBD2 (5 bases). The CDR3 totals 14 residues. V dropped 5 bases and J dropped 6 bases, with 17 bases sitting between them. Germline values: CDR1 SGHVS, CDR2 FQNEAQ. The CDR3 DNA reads TGTGCCAGCAGCCCCCCGGGGATCGCCGGCGAGCAGTACTTC. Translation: CASSPPGIAGEQYF. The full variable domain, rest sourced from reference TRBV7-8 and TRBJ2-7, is GAGVSQSPRYKVAKRGQDVALRCDPISGHVSLFWYQQALGQGPEFLTYFQNEAQLDKSGLPSDRFFAERPEGSVSTLKIQRTQQEDSAVYLCASSPPGIAGEQYFGPGTRLTVT.

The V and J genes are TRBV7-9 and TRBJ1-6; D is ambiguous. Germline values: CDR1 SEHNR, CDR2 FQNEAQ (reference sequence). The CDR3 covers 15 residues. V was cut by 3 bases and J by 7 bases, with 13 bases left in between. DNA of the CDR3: TGTGCCAGCAGCTTGGGCCGCTGGAACAATTCACCCCTCCACTTT. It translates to CASSLGRWNNSPLHF.

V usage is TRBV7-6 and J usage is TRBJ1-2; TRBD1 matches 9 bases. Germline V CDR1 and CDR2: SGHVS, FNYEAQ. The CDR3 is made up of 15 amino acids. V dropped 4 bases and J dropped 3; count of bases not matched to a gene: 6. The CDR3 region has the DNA TGTGCCAGCAGCTCTCCTCGGACAGGGGACTATGGCTACACCTTC. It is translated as CASSSPRTGDYGYTF.

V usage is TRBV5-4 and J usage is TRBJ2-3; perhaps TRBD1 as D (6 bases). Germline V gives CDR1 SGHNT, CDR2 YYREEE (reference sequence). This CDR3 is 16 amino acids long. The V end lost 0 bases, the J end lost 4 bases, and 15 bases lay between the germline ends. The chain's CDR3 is CASSLADRLLPDTQYF. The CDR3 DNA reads TGTGCCAGCAGCTTGGCGGACAGACTCCTCCCAGATACGCAGTATTTT.

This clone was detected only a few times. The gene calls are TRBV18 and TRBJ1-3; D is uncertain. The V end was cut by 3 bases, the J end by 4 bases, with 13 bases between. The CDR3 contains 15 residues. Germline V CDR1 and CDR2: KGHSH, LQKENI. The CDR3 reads CASSPVEVRGNTIYF. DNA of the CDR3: TGTGCCAGCTCACCCGTTGAGGTGCGGGGAAACACCATATATTTT. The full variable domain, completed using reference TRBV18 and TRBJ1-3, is NAGVMQNPRHLVRRRGQEARLRCSPMKGHSHVYWYRQLPEEGLKFMVYLQKENIIDESGMPKERFSAEFPKEGPSILRIQQVVRGDSAAYFCASSPVEVRGNTIYFGEGSWLTVV.

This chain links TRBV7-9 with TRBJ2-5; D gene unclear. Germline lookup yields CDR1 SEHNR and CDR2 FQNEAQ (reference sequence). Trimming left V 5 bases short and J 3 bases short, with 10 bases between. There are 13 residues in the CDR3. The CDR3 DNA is TGTGCCAGCAGCCCCTGGTCGGAAGAGACCCAGTACTTC. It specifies CASSPWSEETQYF.

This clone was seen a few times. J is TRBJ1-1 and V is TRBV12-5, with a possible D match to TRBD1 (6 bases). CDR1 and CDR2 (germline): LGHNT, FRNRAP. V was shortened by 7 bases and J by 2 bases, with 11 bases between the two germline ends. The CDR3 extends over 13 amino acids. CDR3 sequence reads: CASAPQGNTEAFF. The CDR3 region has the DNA TGTGCTAGTGCCCCACAGGGAAACACTGAAGCTTTCTTT.

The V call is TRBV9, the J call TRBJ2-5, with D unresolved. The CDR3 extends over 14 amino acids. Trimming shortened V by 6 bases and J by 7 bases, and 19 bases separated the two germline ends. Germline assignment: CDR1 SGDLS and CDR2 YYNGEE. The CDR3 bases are TGTGCCAGCATCCCTACGGGTCGATTCGGGACCCAGTACTTC. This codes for CASIPTGRFGTQYF.

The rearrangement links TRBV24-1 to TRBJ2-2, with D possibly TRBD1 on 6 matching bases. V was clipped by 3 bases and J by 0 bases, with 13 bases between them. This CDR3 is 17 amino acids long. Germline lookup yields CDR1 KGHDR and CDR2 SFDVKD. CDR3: CATSDLRTVANTGELFF. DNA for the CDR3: TGTGCCACCAGTGATCTTCGGACAGTGGCGAACACCGGGGAGCTGTTTTTT.

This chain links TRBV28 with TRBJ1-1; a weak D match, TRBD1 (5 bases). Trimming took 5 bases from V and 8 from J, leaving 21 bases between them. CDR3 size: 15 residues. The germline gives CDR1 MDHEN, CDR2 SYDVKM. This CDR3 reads CASSTGLAGAGEAFF. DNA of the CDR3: TGTGCCAGCAGTACGGGACTCGCGGGAGCAGGGGAAGCTTTCTTT.

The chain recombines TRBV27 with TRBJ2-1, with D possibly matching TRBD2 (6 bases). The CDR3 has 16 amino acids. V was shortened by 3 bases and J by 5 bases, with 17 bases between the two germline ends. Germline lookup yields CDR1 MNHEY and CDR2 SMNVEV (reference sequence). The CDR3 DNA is TGTGCCAGCAGTTTGAAAGGGGCTAGCGTTGACAATGAGCAGTTCTTC. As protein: CASSLKGASVDNEQFF.